The 8 T cell receptor beta chains below were found in one sample sequenced in a study of blood T cells in healthy people across ages. The use of a sample-barcoded 5' primer and a J-beta primer mix characterized a second PCR of 7 to 11 cycles. TCRdb itself ran the 5' RACE reads through MiXCR, one entry per CDR3 protein. The sample yields 1,100,000 or so distinct CDR3 sequences, more than 35% seen once. Sequencing was done on a sample of blood. The receptors were gathered from a woman aged 55-69 years in good health.

This rearrangement joins TRBV29-1 to TRBJ2-3; 7 positions agree with TRBD1. The V and J ends lost 3 bases and 2 bases, in that order; junction bases with no gene match: 5. This CDR3 has 14 amino acids. Germline V lookup: CDR1 SQVTM, CDR2 ANQGSEA. CDR3 sequence reads: CSVDGTAATDTQYF. The CDR3 DNA is TGCAGCGTTGACGGGACAGCGGCCACAGATACGCAGTATTTT.

The rearrangement uses TRBV13 and TRBJ2-3, with TRBD2 identical over 7 bases. CDR3 size: 14 residues. Germline-derived CDR1 and CDR2 are PRHDT and FYEKMQ (reference sequence). V lost 5 bases and J lost 4; bases outside the gene matches: 6. The CDR3 spells CASSMRAGSDTQYF. CDR3 DNA sequence: TGTGCCAGCAGCATGCGAGCGGGATCAGATACGCAGTATTTT.

This clonotype came up a few times. The chain uses TRBV11-2 and TRBJ2-5; D may be TRBD1 (6 bases). CDR3 size: 14 residues. V was cut by 5 bases and J by 1 base, with 11 bases left in between. From germline, CDR1 is SGHAT and CDR2 FQNNGV. The CDR3 protein is CASSPNRAQETQYF. The CDR3 DNA sequence: TGTGCCAGCAGCCCGAACAGGGCCCAAGAGACCCAGTACTTC.

This clonotype was picked up a small number of times. The rearrangement joins TRBV20-1 to TRBJ2-4, with D unclear. Germline loops: CDR1 DFQATT, CDR2 SNEGSKA (reference sequence). The CDR3 extends over 13 amino acids. The ends were cut back, 3 bases at V and 0 bases at J, with 6 bases in the middle. CDR3 bases: TGCAGTGCTAGCAACCTAGCCAAAAACATTCAGTACTTC. It codes for CSASNLAKNIQYF.

This clonotype was seen a handful of times. This chain links TRBV10-3 with TRBJ2-7, with TRBD2 identical over 15 bases. The CDR3 has 16 residues. Germline CDR1 and CDR2: ENHRY and SYGVKD. V lost 6 bases to trimming and J lost 5 bases; unmatched junction nucleotides: 8. The DNA of the CDR3 is TGTGCCATCAGCCCGGGACTAGCGGGAGGAGAGGACGAGCAGTACTTC. Encoded protein: CAISPGLAGGEDEQYF.

The J gene is TRBJ1-2, the V gene TRBV9, with 7 bases identical to TRBD1. The CDR3 loop spans 15 amino acids. Germline V gives CDR1 SGDLS, CDR2 YYNGEE. V shed 4 bases and J 1 base; nucleotides not matched to a gene: 7. The CDR3: CASSSNQGVNYGYTF. In nucleotides, the CDR3 is TGTGCCAGCAGCTCCAATCAGGGGGTTAACTATGGCTACACCTTC. Full variable domain (outside the CDR3, taken from reference TRBV9 and TRBJ1-2): DSGVTQTPKHLITATGQRVTLRCSPRSGDLSVYWYQQSLDQGLQFLIQYYNGEERAKGNILERFSAQQFPDLHSELNLSSLELGDSALYFCASSSNQGVNYGYTFGSGTRLTVV.

The J gene is TRBJ2-2, the V gene TRBV10-1, with D perhaps TRBD1 or TRBD2 (5 bases each). V shed 0 bases and J shed 1 base, with 9 bases lying between them. The V gene's germline CDR1 is WNHNN and CDR2 SYGVQD (reference sequence). The CDR3 has 16 residues. CDR3 bases: TGCGCCAGCAGTGAGTCGGGACGGATGAACACCGGGGAGCTGTTTTTT. Translated, it gives CASSESGRMNTGELFF.

This clonotype was seen many times. The rearrangement links TRBV28 to TRBJ1-2; tentatively, D is TRBD1 (5 bases). Between the trimmed V and J ends, which lost 3 bases and 7 bases, there was a span of 9 bases. Germline V gene data show CDR1 as MDHEN and CDR2 as SYDVKM. CDR3 size: 12 residues. The CDR3 nucleotides are TGTGCCAGCAGTTTTGGTCAGGGTGGCTACACCTTC. Translated: CASSFGQGGYTF.